This is a list of T cell receptor beta chains from one sample in a study of cytomegalovirus exposure and HLA in healthy donors. Data came from immunoSEQ multiplex PCR; TCRdb stores just in-frame clones and leaves some out. The sample yields 200,000 to 300,000 clones, around 80% seen once. The source material was PBMCs. The source of these receptors is a boy aged 10-17 years in good health and CMV-seronegative. CDR3s include the opening cysteine and the closing phenylalanine or tryptophan. A D gene is named only where the DNA matches it firmly. The listing skips clone size in some rows; elsewhere it reads once, few, many or a size class.

>-|TRBJ2-3|TRBD2|TRBV2
TGTGCCAGCAGTGAACTAGCGGGAGGCACAGATACGCAGTATTTT
CASSELAGGTDTQYF
>-|TRBJ2-7|TRBD1|TRBV14
TGTGCCAGCAGCCAACAGGGGGTAGGAGAGCAGTACTTC
CASSQQGVGEQYF
>-|TRBJ2-1|TRBD1|TRBV2
TGTGCCAGCGTCCCGAGTGGGACAGGGGGCTTCAATGAGCAGTTCTTC
CASVPSGTGGFNEQFF
>-|TRBJ2-2|TRBD1|TRBV2
TGTGCCAGCAGTGAAGGGCAGGGGGACACCGGGGAGCTGTTTTTT
CASSEGQGDTGELFF
>few|TRBJ1-1|-|TRBV6-5
TGTGCCAGCAGTCAGACAGTTTTGAACACTGAAGCTTTCTTT
CASSQTVLNTEAFF
>-|TRBJ1-2|-|TRBV30
TGTGCCTGGGGGGGGGCCGTGGCGGGCTACACCTTC
CAWGGAVAGYTF
>-|TRBJ1-2|-|TRBV7-9
TGTGCCAGCAGCATCAGGGTAGAATTCACCTTC
CASSIRVEFTF
>once|TRBJ1-3|-|TRBV6-5
TGTGCCAGCAGGACACAGAGCCATTCTGGAAACACCATATATTTT
CASRTQSHSGNTIYF
>-|TRBJ2-3|TRBD2|TRBV19
TGTGCCAGTAGTTTACTAGCGGGAGTTCGATCGGGGACAGATACGCAGTATTTT
CASSLLAGVRSGTDTQYF
>-|TRBJ2-3|TRBD2|TRBV11-2
TGTGCCAGCAGCTTAGCAAGCGGGGGGGCCGGAGATACGCAGTATTTT
CASSLASGGAGDTQYF
>-|TRBJ2-1|TRBD1|TRBV5-1
TGCGCCAGCAGCTTGGAACTAGGGGGCGATGAGCAGTTCTTC
CASSLELGGDEQFF
>-|TRBJ1-2|TRBD1|TRBV5-1
TGCGCCAGCAGCTGGAACCGGGACAGGGGCGACTTAAACTATGGCTACACCTTC
CASSWNRDRGDLNYGYTF
>-|TRBJ2-3|TRBD2|TRBV4-1
TGCGCCAGCAGCCAAGGACTAGCGGGAGTCGGCACGCAGTATTTT
CASSQGLAGVGTQYF
>once|TRBJ2-3|-|TRBV2
TGTGCCAGCCTGCAGGGCGGGGAGATCACAGATACGCAGTATTTT
CASLQGGEITDTQYF
>-|TRBJ2-3|TRBD1|TRBV5-1
TGCGCCAGCAGCGCGGGGACAGGAGCGGATACGCAGTATTTT
CASSAGTGADTQYF
>-|TRBJ2-7|TRBD2|TRBV29-1
TGCAGCGTTCCGAGGACTAGCGGGGGCTACGAGCAGTACTTC
CSVPRTSGGYEQYF
>-|TRBJ1-2|TRBD1|TRBV11-2
TGTGCCAGCAGCTCAACAGGGGCCGTTAACTATGGCTACACCTTC
CASSSTGAVNYGYTF
>-|TRBJ1-1|TRBD1|TRBV5-1
TGCGCCAGCAGCATGACCGGGACAGGGATAAACACTGAAGCTTTCTTT
CASSMTGTGINTEAFF
>-|TRBJ1-1|-|TRBV10-3
TGTGCCATCAGTGTGGCGGGGGAAGGGGGCACTGAAGCTTTCTTT
CAISVAGEGGTEAFF
>-|TRBJ2-1|-|TRBV6-1
TGTGCCAGCACAATAGCCTACAATGAGCAGTTCTTC
CASTIAYNEQFF
>-|TRBJ2-7|-|TRBV7-8
TGTGCCAGCAGCGCCGAACAGGTTTCACCCTCCTACGAGCAGTACTTC
CASSAEQVSPSYEQYF
>-|TRBJ2-1|-|TRBV7-2
TGTGCCAGCAGCCAGAGACAAGCCAACCGCTACAATGAGCAGTTCTTC
CASSQRQANRYNEQFF
>-|TRBJ1-2|-|TRBV6-5
TGTGCCAGCAGTAAGGATGCCGGGTTTGGCTATGGCTACACCTTC
CASSKDAGFGYGYTF
>-|TRBJ2-5|-|TRBV2
TGTGCCAGCAGTTTTCAATGGAGGGAGACCCAGTACTTC
CASSFQWRETQYF
>-|TRBJ2-1|-|TRBV4-1
TGCGCCAGCAGCCGATCTAGAGGCGGGACTGAGCAGTTCTTC
CASSRSRGGTEQFF
>-|TRBJ2-1|-|TRBV10-3
TGTGCCATCGAGGGTGGGGGGAGCTCCTACAATGAGCAGTTCTTC
CAIEGGGSSYNEQFF
>once|TRBJ2-5|-|TRBV9
TGTGCCAGCAGCTCTATGTCGGGAGTCCTTGAGACCCAGTACTTC
CASSSMSGVLETQYF
>-|TRBJ1-4|-|TRBV5-1
TGCGCCAGCAGAAAAAATATAGACAGACAAGCAACTAATGAAAAACTGTTTTTT
CASRKNIDRQATNEKLFF
>-|TRBJ1-2|-|TRBV30
TGTGCCTGGAGTGTAGCAGGGGATTCCTATGGCTACACCTTC
CAWSVAGDSYGYTF
>-|TRBJ2-2|TRBD2|TRBV7-9
TGTGCCGCCCCCCTAGCGGCCGCCCGAATCAACACCGGGGAGCTGTTTTTT
CAAPLAAARINTGELFF
>once|TRBJ1-2|-|TRBV19
TGTGCCAGTAGTCCGGGGGAAGTAAGTGGCTACACCTTC
CASSPGEVSGYTF
>-|TRBJ2-7|-|TRBV4-1
TGCGCCAGCAGCCAAGTAGCGGGACAGGGAACCTACGAGCAGTACTTC
CASSQVAGQGTYEQYF
>few|TRBJ1-2|-|TRBV20-1
TGCAGTGCTACGACAGATTATGGCTACACCTTC
CSATTDYGYTF
>-|TRBJ1-6|TRBD1|TRBV19
TGTGCCAGTAGTAGTTACAGGGGGGGAAATTCACCCCTCCACTTT
CASSSYRGGNSPLHF
>-|TRBJ1-1|TRBD1|TRBV2
TGTGCCAGCAGTGGACGACAGGGCTTTAGTGCTGAAGCTTTCTTT
CASSGRQGFSAEAFF
>-|TRBJ1-1|TRBD1|TRBV27
TGTGCCAGCGGACGCGGACAGGGGGGTGAAGCTTTCTTT
CASGRGQGGEAFF
>few|TRBJ1-5|TRBD1|TRBV12-5
TGTGCTAGTGGTTCATGGACAGGGAATCAGCCCCAGCATTTT
CASGSWTGNQPQHF
>once|TRBJ2-7|-|TRBV28
TGTGCCAGCAGCCTTGGGGGCAGGGCCTACGAGCAGTACTTC
CASSLGGRAYEQYF
>-|TRBJ2-7|TRBD2|TRBV2
TGTGCCAGCACCGAAATGGGACTAGCGGGGAATGAGCAGTACTTC
CASTEMGLAGNEQYF
>-|TRBJ1-4|TRBD1|TRBV19
TGTGCCAGTAGTAGGGGGACAGGCGGTAATGAAAAACTGTTTTTT
CASSRGTGGNEKLFF
>-|TRBJ2-5|TRBD2|TRBV5-8
TGTGCCAGCAGCTGGGGACTAGCGGGACAAGAGACCCAGTACTTC
CASSWGLAGQETQYF
>-|TRBJ1-2|TRBD1|TRBV25-1
TGTGCCAGCAGTCCAAGGACAGGGGAGGACCTCTATGGCTACACCTTC
CASSPRTGEDLYGYTF
>-|TRBJ2-7|TRBD1|TRBV7-9
TGTGCCAGCAGCGACAGGGCCGAGCAGTACTTC
CASSDRAEQYF